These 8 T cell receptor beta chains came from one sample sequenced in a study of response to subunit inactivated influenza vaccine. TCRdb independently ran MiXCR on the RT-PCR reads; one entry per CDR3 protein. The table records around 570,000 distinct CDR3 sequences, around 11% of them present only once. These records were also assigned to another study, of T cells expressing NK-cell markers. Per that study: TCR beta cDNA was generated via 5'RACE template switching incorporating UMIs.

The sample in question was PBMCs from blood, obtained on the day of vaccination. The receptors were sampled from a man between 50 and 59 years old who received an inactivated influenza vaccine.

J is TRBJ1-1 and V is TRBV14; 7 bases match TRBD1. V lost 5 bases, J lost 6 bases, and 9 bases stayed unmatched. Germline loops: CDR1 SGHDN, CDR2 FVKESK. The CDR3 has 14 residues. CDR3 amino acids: CASSKETGTAEAFF. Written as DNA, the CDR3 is TGTGCCAGCAGCAAGGAGACAGGGACCGCTGAAGCTTTCTTT.

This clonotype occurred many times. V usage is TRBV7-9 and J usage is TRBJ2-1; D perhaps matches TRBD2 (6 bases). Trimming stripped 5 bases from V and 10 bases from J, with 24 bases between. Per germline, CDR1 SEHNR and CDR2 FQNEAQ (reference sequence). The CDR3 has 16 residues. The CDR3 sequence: CASSHGVAGTLIEQFF. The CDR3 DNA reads TGTGCCAGCAGCCACGGCGTTGCGGGAACCCTCATCGAGCAGTTCTTC.

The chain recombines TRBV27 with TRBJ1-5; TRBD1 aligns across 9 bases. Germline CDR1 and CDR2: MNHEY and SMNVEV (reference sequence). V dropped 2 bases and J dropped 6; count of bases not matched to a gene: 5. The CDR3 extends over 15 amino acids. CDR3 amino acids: CASSLLGQGRQPQHF. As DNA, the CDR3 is TGTGCCAGCAGTTTACTGGGACAGGGCCGTCAGCCCCAGCATTTT.

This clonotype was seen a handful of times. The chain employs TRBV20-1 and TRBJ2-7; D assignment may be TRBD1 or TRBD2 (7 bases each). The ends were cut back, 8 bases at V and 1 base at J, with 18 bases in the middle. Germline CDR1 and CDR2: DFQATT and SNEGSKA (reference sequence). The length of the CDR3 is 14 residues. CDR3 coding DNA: TGCAGTACTTCTCGACAGGGAGGGTCCTACGAGCAGTACTTC. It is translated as CSTSRQGGSYEQYF.

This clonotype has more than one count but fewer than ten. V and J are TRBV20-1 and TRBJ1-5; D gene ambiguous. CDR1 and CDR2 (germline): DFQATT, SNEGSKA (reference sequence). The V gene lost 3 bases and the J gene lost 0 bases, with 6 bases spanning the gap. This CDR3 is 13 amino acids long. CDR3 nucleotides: TGCAGTGCTAGCGACACTAGCAATCAGCCCCAGCATTTT. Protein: CSASDTSNQPQHF.

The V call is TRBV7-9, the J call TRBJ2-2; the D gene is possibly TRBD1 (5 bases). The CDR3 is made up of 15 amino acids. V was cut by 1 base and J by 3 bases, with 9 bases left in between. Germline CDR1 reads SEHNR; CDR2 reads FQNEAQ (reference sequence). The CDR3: CASSLGGVDTGELFF. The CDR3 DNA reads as TGTGCCAGCAGCTTAGGGGGCGTGGACACCGGGGAGCTGTTTTTT. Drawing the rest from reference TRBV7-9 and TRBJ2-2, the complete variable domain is DTGVSQNPRHKITKRGQNVTFRCDPISEHNRLYWYRQTLGQGPEFLTYFQNEAQLEKSRLLSDRFSAERPKGSFSTLEIQRTEQGDSAMYLCASSLGGVDTGELFFGEGSRLTVL.

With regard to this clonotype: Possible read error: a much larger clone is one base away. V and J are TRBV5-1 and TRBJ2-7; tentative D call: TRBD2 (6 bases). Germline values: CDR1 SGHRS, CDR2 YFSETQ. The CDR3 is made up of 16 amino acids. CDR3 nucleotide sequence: TGCGCCAGCAGCTTACACCGAGCGGGTAACTCCTACGAGCTGTACTTC. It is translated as CASSLHRAGNSYELYF.

CDR3 region: CASSPPAAGSYNEQFF. Here the CDR3 DNA reads TGCGCCAGCAGCCCCCCAGCAGCGGGGTCCTACAATGAGCAGTTCTTC. The rearrangement joins TRBV5-1 to TRBJ2-1, with TRBD2 identical over 7 bases. Germline-derived CDR1 and CDR2 are SGHRS and YFSETQ. The junction had 8 bases not matched to a gene; V was cut back by 4 bases and J by 1 base. This CDR3 is built from 16 residues. The variable domain in full, completed from reference TRBV5-1 and TRBJ2-1, reads KAGVTQTPRYLIKTRGQQVTLSCSPISGHRSVSWYQQTPGQGLQFLFEYFSETQRNKGNFPGRFSGRQFSNSRSEMNVSTLELGDSALYLCASSPPAAGSYNEQFFGPGTRLTVL.